A selection of T cell receptor beta chains follows, all from one sample in a study of T-cell memory formation after mild COVID-19. TCRdb recomputed calls from the 5' RACE reads with MiXCR, one row per CDR3 protein. The data show around 190,000 distinct CDR3 sequences, with roughly 18% seen just once and under 4.5% held by the top ten. The source material was PBMCs or a T cell subset sorted from them (not recorded which). The receptors come from a man between 18 and 29 years old who had mild COVID-19 (a few samples of this study predate the infection). Cell type and time point are not known. Both conserved end residues are trimmed from each CDR3. The order of the fields is V gene, CDR3 protein.

>TRBV7-7
ASSPSLSPDTQY
>TRBV20-1
SARATSFEAF
>TRBV15
ATSRGTSSDEQF
>TRBV7-2
ASSLGGGGRTDTQY
>TRBV5-1
ASSQTPDRGHGYT
>TRBV27
ASRFGGGSPLH
>TRBV5-1
ASSVGGGEETQY
>TRBV10-3
ASSRSSGGTDTQY
>TRBV7-2
ASTKGLAGGNEQF
>TRBV20-1
SAYSPGHINQPQH
>TRBV6-5
ASSYPGQGGSGAF
>TRBV10-3
AIRLALTDTQY
>TRBV12-3/TRBV12-4
ASSFRGAGEQF
>TRBV9
ASSVGRTGGNGYT
>TRBV6-6
ASSYDRGYEQY
>TRBV20-1
SASNNDIQY
>TRBV3-1
ASSNRRQETQY
>TRBV12-3/TRBV12-4
ASSAQGVYEQY
>TRBV4-2
ASSRDRANTGELF
>TRBV7-6
ASSLAQRGGGDTQY
>TRBV12-3/TRBV12-4
ASSQGGHQPQH
>TRBV11-2
ASSQTSGGGETQY
>TRBV7-2
ASSLVAGGLESATQY
>TRBV4-3
ASSRQASGGNTGELF
>TRBV9
ASSVGMGPSYGYT
>TRBV5-1
ASSLGPNNEQF
>TRBV10-3
AIKESNQPQH
>TRBV12-3/TRBV12-4
ASSFDKNYYNSPLH
>TRBV7-2
ASSPGLAKNTEAF
>TRBV9
ASSVDHKGQPQH
>TRBV14
ASSPASKTQY
>TRBV20-1
SASSGPNQPQH
>TRBV20-1
SAREGGGFKETQY
>TRBV4-3
ASSQDPGVAEAF
>TRBV12-3/TRBV12-4
ASSRIPNTEAF
>TRBV7-9
ASSWTGQGDYEQY
>TRBV5-6
ASRWKKSYGYT
>TRBV7-3
ASSPTPSGGTGELF
>TRBV18
ASSPQGAGDGYT
>TRBV7-2
ASSFPGGADGYT
>TRBV4-1
ASSQGGGQETQY
>TRBV7-2
ASSLRRNTGELF
>TRBV7-2
ASSFEVYGYT
>TRBV5-1
ASSSSQGATNEKLF
>TRBV27
ASSLQEAETQY
>TRBV20-1
SARDPSENSPLH
>TRBV12-3/TRBV12-4
ASRLGGGDTQY
>TRBV10-3
AISPLTGTYEQY
>TRBV5-1
ASSQRTSGAGETQY